The clone carrying this T cell receptor (beta chain) was counted only a few times. What it recognizes is unknown. This sample is drawn from a study of T cell repertoires in cytomegalovirus infection. Germline lookup yields CDR1 MNHNS and CDR2 SASEGT. The germline V and J ends were trimmed by 5 bases and 4 bases, with 15 bases remaining between them. This CDR3 comprises 14 residues. Via MiXCR, TCRdb re-called the reads, giving one row per CDR3 protein. Of about 570,000 distinct CDR3 sequences listed, roughly 43% are singletons. The sample here was cultured PBMCs, taken from culture after CMV antigen stimulation. This TCR was recovered from a human donor in good health (CMV status not recorded). Some clones in this sample may be carry-over from other donors' samples. The chain has TRBV6-1 and TRBJ2-7; D may correspond to TRBD1 or TRBD2 (5 bases each). This CDR3 is CASSRDRGVYEQYF. The DNA of the CDR3 is TGTGCCAGCAGTCGGGACCGAGGAGTTTACGAGCAGTACTTC.